This T cell receptor (beta chain) came from a study of blood T cell repertoires in COVID-19. Study context: The study drew acute and convalescent COVID-19 samples from the United States, Italy and Spain. PBMCs, B-cell-depleted T cells, or T cells were the source of the cDNA or gDNA that made up the material.

The CDR3 contains 15 residues. The germline gives CDR1 KGHSH, CDR2 LQKENI. Trimming took off 5 bases at V and 0 bases at J, with 8 bases between the two ends. In the study's own analysis: Nucleated cell counts were estimated from reference gene primer amplification. Some clones are missing from TCRdb's copy, which holds only in-frame ones; the method was immunoSEQ multiplex PCR. V, J and clone size are those of that table, while D and trimming were read from the DNA. The sample has 30,000 to 40,000 clones, 80% to 90% seen once. This sequence was found in an elderly woman with active or convalescent COVID-19. The chain couples TRBV18 to TRBJ2-6; D may be TRBD1 (5 bases). Source material: peripheral blood. This chain's CDR3 is CASSTDISGANVLTF. The CDR3 nucleotides read TGTGCCAGCTCAACGGACATCTCTGGGGCCAACGTCCTGACTTTC. Full variable domain (rest looked up from reference TRBV18 and TRBJ2-6): NAGVMQNPRHLVRRRGQEARLRCSPMKGHSHVYWYRQLPEEGLKFMVYLQKENIIDESGMPKERFSAEFPKEGPSILRIQQVVRGDSAAYFCASSTDISGANVLTFGAGSRLTVL.